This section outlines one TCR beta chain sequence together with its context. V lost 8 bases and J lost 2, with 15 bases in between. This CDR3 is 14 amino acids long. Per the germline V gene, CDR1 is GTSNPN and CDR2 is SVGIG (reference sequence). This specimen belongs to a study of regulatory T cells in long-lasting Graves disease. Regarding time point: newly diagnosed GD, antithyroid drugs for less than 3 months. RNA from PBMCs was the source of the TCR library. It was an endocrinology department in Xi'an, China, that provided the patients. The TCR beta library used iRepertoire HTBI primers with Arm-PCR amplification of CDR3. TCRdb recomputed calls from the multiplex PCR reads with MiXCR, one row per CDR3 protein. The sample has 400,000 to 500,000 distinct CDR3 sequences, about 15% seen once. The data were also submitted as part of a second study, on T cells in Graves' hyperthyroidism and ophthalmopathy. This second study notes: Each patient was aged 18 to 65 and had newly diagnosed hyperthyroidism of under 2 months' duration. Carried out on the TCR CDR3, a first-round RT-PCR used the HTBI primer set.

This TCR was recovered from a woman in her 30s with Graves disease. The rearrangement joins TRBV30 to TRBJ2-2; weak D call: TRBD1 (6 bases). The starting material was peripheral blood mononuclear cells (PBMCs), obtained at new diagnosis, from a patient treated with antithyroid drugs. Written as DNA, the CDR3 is TGTGCCCGGGAAAGGGGGTATAACACCGGGGAGCTGTTTTTT. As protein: CARERGYNTGELFF.